These 5 T cell receptor beta chains originate from one sample sequenced in a study of T cell responses to AZD1222 COVID-19 vaccine. Clones were sequenced by immunoSEQ multiplex PCR, and TCRdb holds only the in-frame ones, with some missing. The sample yields about 140,000 clones, around 90% seen once. The starting material was peripheral blood, obtained on day 0 of AZD1222 vaccination. The receptors derive from an adult in good health.

The chain recombines TRBV30 with TRBJ1-2; TRBD1 aligns across 9 bases. V trimming: 3 bases; J trimming: 7 bases; junction bases outside the gene matches: 9. Germline loops: CDR1 GTSNPN, CDR2 SVGIG (reference sequence). CDR3 length: 14 residues. As DNA, the CDR3 is TGTGCCTGGAGCGGAGACAGGGGGTTTGGTGGCTACACCTTC. Translation: CAWSGDRGFGGYTF.

This chain joins TRBV14 and TRBJ2-1; possible D gene TRBD1, 6 bases. V lost 6 bases, J lost 7 bases, and 25 bases lay in between. The CDR3 is made up of 17 amino acids. Germline V gene lookup returns CDR1 SGHDN and CDR2 FVKESK. The CDR3 sequence: CASSPTRDTGFRNEQFF. In nucleotides, the CDR3 is TGTGCCAGCAGTCCTACCCGGGACACGGGGTTTAGGAATGAGCAGTTCTTC.

This chain joins TRBV20-1 and TRBJ2-1; D remains ambiguous. V was clipped by 4 bases and J by 5 bases, with 3 bases between them. Per the germline V gene, CDR1 is DFQATT and CDR2 is SNEGSKA (reference sequence). The CDR3 runs to 10 residues. CDR3 DNA sequence: TGCAGTGCTACGGACAATGAGCAGTTCTTC. Its protein is CSATDNEQFF.

The chain couples TRBV19 to TRBJ1-3, with D unresolved. The V end was cut by 6 bases, the J end by 2 bases, with 8 bases between. The V gene's germline CDR1 is LNHDA and CDR2 SQIVND (reference sequence). The CDR3 spans 13 residues. In DNA form, the CDR3 reads TGTGCCAGTAGCTGGGTTGCTGGAAACACCATATATTTT. Its protein is CASSWVAGNTIYF.

This clone was recorded at least ten times. V and J are TRBV10-1 and TRBJ2-7, with unresolved D. CDR3 length: 14 amino acids. V gave up 3 bases and J gave up 3 bases, with 12 bases separating them. The germline V gene encodes CDR1 WNHNN and CDR2 SYGVQD (reference sequence). CDR3 DNA sequence: TGCGCCAGCAGTGACGGGTTCTCGGGCTACGAGCAGTACTTC. It specifies CASSDGFSGYEQYF.